This T cell receptor (beta chain) was sequenced for a study of cytomegalovirus exposure and HLA in healthy donors (TCRdb year 2017). In terms of the full investigation: According to an earlier analysis of 587 of the donors, about 179 million T cells yielded some 110 million unique TCR beta sequences and about 300 Gb of sequence data. An early release covering 550 to 700 HLA-typed donors comprised around 300 gigabases of sequencing data and roughly 85 million unique TCR sequences. Of the roughly 400 genotyped donors, 65% to 90% fell in the genetic ancestry cluster associated with self-reported Caucasian donors. The study aimed to test whether cataloging public T cell receptors could reveal signatures of past pathogen exposure. The study profiled the T cell repertoires of 550 to 700 subjects by immunosequencing and related them to cytomegalovirus serostatus. A separate validation cohort of 90 to 150 different subjects was used in addition to the approximately 700-subject first cohort. To predict cytomegalovirus infection status, the study brought together high-throughput TCR immunosequencing, statistical association of individual TCRs with disease status, and machine learning. In a later analysis, previously published TCR beta repertoires from about 640 donors were re-analyzed and high-resolution HLA genotyping was added so that TCR occurrence patterns could be studied. In the later analysis, no new phenotypic data were used to find candidate immune exposures; instead, reliance was placed on TCR beta sequences and their occurrence across donors. To decide whether each TCR beta V gene segment behaved as functional or pseudogenic, an earlier analysis of fewer than 750 of the donors relied on high-throughput TCR beta sequencing. Donor age, sex, ethnicity and CMV serostatus were compiled alongside the repertoire data. Genome-wide SNP genotypes for about three fifths of the roughly 700 donors were used in a later genetic analysis, which treated that subset as a discovery cohort. Every discovery cohort repertoire had been produced on one sequencing platform. Class I and class II HLA loci were covered by the typing at four-digit resolution. Typing coverage differed by locus: A, B, C, DRB1 and DQB1 were typed in about 620-630 donors, DQA1 in about 560, DPA1 in some 570, and DPB1 in around 490. Because of strong linkage in the cohort, five DR-DQ haplotypes were treated as single units for association and clustering. Across some 400 genotyped donors of the cohort, an average of approximately 240,000 unique TCR beta nucleotide sequences per donor were sequenced, and roughly a sixth of those sequences were non-productive.

A word on this clone: The clone's antigen remains unknown. There are no base qualities to consult, and no much larger clone falls within one base.

The cohort was made up of 500 to 850 healthy bone marrow donors. At the time of sampling, every cohort member was nominally healthy, though immune exposures that went unrecorded were likely present. The donor tested CMV seronegative and was one of the 352 seronegative cohort members. A peripheral blood sample was provided by each donor, and peripheral blood mononuclear cells were used for TCR beta sequencing. Genomic DNA extraction from the blood cell samples was performed with the Qiagen DNeasy Blood Extraction Kit. General study outcomes and caveats: A later analysis reported that several top co-occurrence clusters appeared linked to parvovirus B19, influenza, CMV and Epstein-Barr virus. A further reported finding was that TCR beta sequences accurately predicted the HLA-A and HLA-B alleles for most subjects in the first cohort. A later genetic analysis reported fewer N-insertions in productive TCRs among donors in an Asian-associated ancestry cluster than the roughly 700-donor mean. Correlated functional status among segregating V segments might be attributable to linkage disequilibrium, but an unknown experimental factor could not be ruled out. The classifier was reported to diagnose cytomegalovirus status with high specificity and sensitivity in both the original and validation cohorts. When HLA alleles, especially DR and DQ, strongly co-occurred, attributing TCR associations to individual alleles was difficult. Sequencing depth was assumed to be roughly uniform across donors in the presence/absence analyses, though that assumption may not hold. An earlier analysis of around 600 of the donors showed that most TCR beta V segments appeared in productive rearrangements either about 87% or about 30% of the time, which broadly matched IMGT annotations. In a later analysis, the rate of TCR association differed among HLA loci, with DRB1 alleles having the most associated TCRs and HLA-C alleles having the fewest. HLA typing was unavailable for some donors at each locus, so association tests used only the typed subset. Only TCR beta chains were sequenced in this cohort, and the absence of alpha or paired-chain data limited detectable features. The earlier analysis of nearly 600 of the donors excluded 15 to 20 rarely observed V segments, including chromosome 9 orphons, because counts were too low. A cluster of highly shared sequence variants was judged likely to be a technical artifact of the sequencing pipeline. A later analysis associated 16,951 TCR beta sequences with specific HLA alleles at a false discovery rate of 0.05. The study listed approximately 150 TCR beta chains as associated with cytomegalovirus. Some IMGT-functional V segments, including TRBV6-2 and TRBV6-3, could not be distinguished by the 87-base-pair reads and were therefore excluded. In vitro tests confirmed that a few of the cytomegalovirus-associated TCR beta chains recognize cytomegalovirus antigens. V-gene and J-gene trimming of TCR beta chains was associated with a missense DCLRE1C variant in a later genetic analysis, and the association was replicated in an independent cohort. Across donors, most TCR sequences were observed very rarely, whereas some public TCRs were present in many individuals. In a later analysis, HLA-associated TCR beta chains showed more clonal expansion and lower generation probabilities than non-associated chains that were equally common. The authors suggested that the approach could potentially be extended to other disease states and immunological phenotypes. According to a later analysis, most CMV-associated TCR beta chains appeared to be HLA-restricted, and the HLA associations seemed to be driven largely by CMV exposure. The only immune exposure information available for the cohort was CMV serostatus.

V is cut by 3 bases and J by 8 bases, and the space between the germline ends is 17 bases. Including the terminal cysteine and phenylalanine, the CDR3 comprises 15 residues. CDR3 DNA only is kept here, 45 bases in frame from base 1. The germline V gene (reference sequence) provides CDR1 PRHDT and CDR2 FYEKMQ. The library relied on the immunoSEQ multiplex PCR assay. The multiplex PCR relied on a mix of 60 forward primers for TCR Vbeta segments and 13 reverse primers for TCR Jbeta segments. Amplification of the CDR3 region of rearranged TCR beta genes was performed with a multiplex PCR assay on genomic DNA. On the Illumina HiSeq System, the amplified TCR beta libraries were sequenced as 87-base-pair reads. As for the authors' bioinformatics: Across the 670 or so repertoires, a later analysis counted some 80 million unique TCR beta chains, 9.5 million to 13 million of which were shared by at least two donors. To remove PCR and sequencing errors, raw reads were error-corrected and collapsed into unique sequences using a nearest-neighbor algorithm that merged closely related sequences. To assign V, D and J gene segments, CDR3 sequences were aligned to IMGT reference sequences. For a sequence to be retained, a match of at least six nucleotides was required to both a V gene segment and a J gene segment. A rearrangement counted as productive if the CDR3 had no stop codons and remained in frame with V and J, and every other rearrangement counted as non-productive. Following IMGT convention, CDR3 was defined as the stretch from the second conserved V-encoded cysteine to the conserved J-encoded phenylalanine. The earlier analysis of 450 to 750 of the donors excluded any sequence lacking an unambiguous match to a single V gene segment. An earlier analysis of several hundred of the donors called V segments functional above 56.7% productive rearrangements and segregating when the between-donor standard deviation exceeded 5%. To diagnose cytomegalovirus status from the catalog of TCR beta chain sequences, a statistical classification framework was built. A later analysis assigned V and J genes by comparing TCR nucleotide sequences with IMGT/GENE-DB human TR gene sequences. In a later analysis, CDR3 sequences and most-parsimonious VDJ recombination scenarios were assigned using the TCRdist pipeline. In a later analysis, each TCR beta chain was defined by its CDR3 amino acid sequence together with its V-gene family, and reads without a unique V-gene family were excluded. A later analysis removed 592 highly shared, low-generation-probability nucleotide sequences to deal with suspected cross-contamination and a sequencing artifact. A later analysis calculated a clonal expansion index for each public chain from normalized within-repertoire ranks of inferred template counts. In a later analysis, generation probabilities were computed with a VDJ recombination model fitted to out-of-frame rearrangements, and the resulting probabilities were checked against IGoR. A later analysis scored TCR-TCR, TCR-HLA and TCR-CMV co-occurrence with hypergeometric tests, applying a repertoire-size bias correction to TCR pairs. In a later analysis, false discovery rates were estimated by permuting HLA or CMV assignments 20 times. In a later analysis, co-occurring TCRs were grouped using DBSCAN, and TCRdist sequence similarity was added for clustering within HLA-allele-positive subsets. Repertoires with fewer than 30,000 or more than 120,000 public chains, plus five repertoires with anomalous nucleotide sharing, were excluded from co-occurrence clustering. The clones in this table, taken by TCRdb from immuneACCESS, are in-frame only. Not every clone is retained; where verified, under half of the shortfall comes from an unresolved V gene, and the cause of the rest is unknown. Clone size and the V and J calls come from that table; the DNA yielded D and trimming. In all, the sample holds some 150,000 clones, and more than 75% of those were seen once. Clones ranked in the top ten supply 5.2% of the sample.

The TCR originated in a woman aged 25 to 39 in good health and CMV-seronegative. Recombination connected TRBV13 to TRBJ2-1; matching of 6 bases hints at TRBD2 as the D gene. Sequencing was performed on PBMCs. The bases are TGTGCCAGCAGCTTTGGGGGGTTCACGAGCGATGAGCAGTTCTTC. It translates to CASSFGGFTSDEQFF.